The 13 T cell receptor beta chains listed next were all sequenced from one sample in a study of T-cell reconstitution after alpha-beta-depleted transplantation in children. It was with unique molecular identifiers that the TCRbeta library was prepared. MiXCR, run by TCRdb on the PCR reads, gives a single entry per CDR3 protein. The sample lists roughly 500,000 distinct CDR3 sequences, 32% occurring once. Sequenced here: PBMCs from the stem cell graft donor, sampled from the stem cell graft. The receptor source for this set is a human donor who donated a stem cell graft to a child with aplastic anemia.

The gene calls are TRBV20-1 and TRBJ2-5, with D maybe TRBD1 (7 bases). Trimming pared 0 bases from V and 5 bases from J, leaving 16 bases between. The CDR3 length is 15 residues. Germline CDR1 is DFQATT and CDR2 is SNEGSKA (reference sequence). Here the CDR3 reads CSARDPVEGAETQYF. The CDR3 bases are TGCAGTGCTAGAGACCCAGTGGAGGGGGCGGAGACCCAGTACTTC.

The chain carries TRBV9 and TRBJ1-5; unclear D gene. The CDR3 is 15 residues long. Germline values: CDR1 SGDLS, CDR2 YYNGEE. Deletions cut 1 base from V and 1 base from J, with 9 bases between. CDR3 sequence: CASSVSFNSNQPQHF. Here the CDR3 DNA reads TGTGCCAGCAGCGTATCTTTCAACAGCAATCAGCCCCAGCATTTT. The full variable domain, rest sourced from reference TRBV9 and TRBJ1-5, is DSGVTQTPKHLITATGQRVTLRCSPRSGDLSVYWYQQSLDQGLQFLIQYYNGEERAKGNILERFSAQQFPDLHSELNLSSLELGDSALYFCASSVSFNSNQPQHFGDGTRLSIL.

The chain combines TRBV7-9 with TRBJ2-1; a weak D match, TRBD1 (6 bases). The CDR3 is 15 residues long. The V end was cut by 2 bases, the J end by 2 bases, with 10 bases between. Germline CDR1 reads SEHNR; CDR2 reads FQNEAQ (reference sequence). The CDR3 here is CASSLIDRPYNEQFF. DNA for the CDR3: TGTGCCAGCAGCTTAATCGACAGGCCCTACAATGAGCAGTTCTTC.

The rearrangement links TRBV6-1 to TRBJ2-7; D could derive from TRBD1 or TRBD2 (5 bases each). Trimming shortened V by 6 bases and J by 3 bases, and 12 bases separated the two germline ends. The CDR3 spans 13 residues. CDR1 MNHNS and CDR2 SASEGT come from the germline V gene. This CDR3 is CASSRDPDYEQYF. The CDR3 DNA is TGTGCCAGCAGCCGGGACCCAGACTACGAGCAGTACTTC.

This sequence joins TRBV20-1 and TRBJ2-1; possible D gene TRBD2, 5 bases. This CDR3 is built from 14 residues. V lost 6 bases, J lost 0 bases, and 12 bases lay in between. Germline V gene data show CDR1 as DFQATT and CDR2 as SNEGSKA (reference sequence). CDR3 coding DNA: TGCAGTGCGAAGGACTTGAGCTCCTACAATGAGCAGTTCTTC. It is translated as CSAKDLSSYNEQFF.

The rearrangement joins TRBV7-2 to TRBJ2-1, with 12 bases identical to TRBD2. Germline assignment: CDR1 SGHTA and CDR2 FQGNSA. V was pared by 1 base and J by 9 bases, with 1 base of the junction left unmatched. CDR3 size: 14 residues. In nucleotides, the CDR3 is TGTGCCAGCAGCTTAGTACTAGCGGGAGGTGAGCAGTTCTTC. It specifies CASSLVLAGGEQFF.

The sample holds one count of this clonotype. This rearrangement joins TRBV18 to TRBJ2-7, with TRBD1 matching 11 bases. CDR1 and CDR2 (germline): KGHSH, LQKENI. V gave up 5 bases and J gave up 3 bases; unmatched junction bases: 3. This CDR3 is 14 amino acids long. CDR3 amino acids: CASSAGTGGYEQYV. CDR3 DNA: TGTGCCAGCTCAGCCGGGACAGGGGGCTACGAGCAGTACGTC.

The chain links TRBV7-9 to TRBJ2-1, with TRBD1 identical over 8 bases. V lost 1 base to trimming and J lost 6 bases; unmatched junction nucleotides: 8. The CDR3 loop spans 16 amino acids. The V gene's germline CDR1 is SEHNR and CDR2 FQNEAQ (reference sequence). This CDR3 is CASSLVTGAPGNEQFF. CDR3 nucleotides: TGTGCCAGCAGCTTAGTGACAGGGGCCCCGGGCAATGAGCAGTTCTTC.

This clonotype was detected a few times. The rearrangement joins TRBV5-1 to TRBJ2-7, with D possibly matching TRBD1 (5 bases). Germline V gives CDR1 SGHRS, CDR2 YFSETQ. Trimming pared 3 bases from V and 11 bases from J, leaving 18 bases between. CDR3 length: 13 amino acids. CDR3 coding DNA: TGCGCCAGCAGCTCGGAGAGGACGGTCAGGGAGTACTTC. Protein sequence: CASSSERTVREYF.

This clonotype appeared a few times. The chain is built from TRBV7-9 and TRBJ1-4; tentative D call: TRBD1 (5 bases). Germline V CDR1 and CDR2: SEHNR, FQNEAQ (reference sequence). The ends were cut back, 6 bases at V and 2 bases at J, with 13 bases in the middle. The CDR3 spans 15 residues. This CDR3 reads CASRDQGATNEKLFF. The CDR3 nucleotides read TGTGCCAGCAGAGACCAGGGTGCGACTAATGAAAAACTGTTTTTT.

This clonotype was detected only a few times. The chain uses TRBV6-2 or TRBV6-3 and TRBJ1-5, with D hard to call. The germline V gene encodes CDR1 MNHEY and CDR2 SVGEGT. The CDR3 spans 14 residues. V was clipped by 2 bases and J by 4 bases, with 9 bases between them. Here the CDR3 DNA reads TGTGCCAGCAGTTACCAGATCGGAAATCAGCCCCAGCATTTT. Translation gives CASSYQIGNQPQHF.

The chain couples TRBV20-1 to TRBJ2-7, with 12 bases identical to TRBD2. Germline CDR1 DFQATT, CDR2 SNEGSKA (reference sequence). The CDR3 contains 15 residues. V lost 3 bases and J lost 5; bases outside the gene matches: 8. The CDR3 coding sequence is TGCAGTGCTAGCCCTAGCGGGAGGGCCAATCACGAGCAGTACTTC. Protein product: CSASPSGRANHEQYF.

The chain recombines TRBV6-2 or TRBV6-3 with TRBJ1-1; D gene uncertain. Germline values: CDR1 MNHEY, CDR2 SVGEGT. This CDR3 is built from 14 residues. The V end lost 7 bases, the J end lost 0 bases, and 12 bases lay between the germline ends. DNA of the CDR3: TGTGCCAGCACCCGAGGACTCCTGAACACTGAAGCTTTCTTT. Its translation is CASTRGLLNTEAFF.